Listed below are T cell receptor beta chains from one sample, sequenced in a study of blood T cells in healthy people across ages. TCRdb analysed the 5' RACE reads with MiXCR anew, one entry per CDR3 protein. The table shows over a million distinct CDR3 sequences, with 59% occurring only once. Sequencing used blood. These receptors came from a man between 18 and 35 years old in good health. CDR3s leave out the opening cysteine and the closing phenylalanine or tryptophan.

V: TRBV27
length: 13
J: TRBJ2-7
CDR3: ASSLGDGSANEQY

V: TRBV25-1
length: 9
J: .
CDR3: ASSVGFEQY

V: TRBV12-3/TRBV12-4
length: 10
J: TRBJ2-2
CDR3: ASSLPTGELF

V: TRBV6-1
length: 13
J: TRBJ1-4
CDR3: ASSDTGTDNEKLF

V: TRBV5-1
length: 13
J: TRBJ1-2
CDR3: ASSLRESANYGYT

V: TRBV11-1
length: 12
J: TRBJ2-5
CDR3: ASSPRRAVETQY

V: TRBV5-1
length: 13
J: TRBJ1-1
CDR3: ASSLKRGLNTEAF

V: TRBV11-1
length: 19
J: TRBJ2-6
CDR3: ASSFGLLRGQGAVGANVLT

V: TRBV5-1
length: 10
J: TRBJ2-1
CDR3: ASRFGGSEQF

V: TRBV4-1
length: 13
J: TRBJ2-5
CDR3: ASSPGQNNQETQY

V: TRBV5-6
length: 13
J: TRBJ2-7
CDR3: ASSPGAGNSYEQY

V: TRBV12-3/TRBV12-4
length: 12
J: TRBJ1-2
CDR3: ASSPARGNYGYT

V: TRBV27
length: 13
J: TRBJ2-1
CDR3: ASSYYRDRLWEQF

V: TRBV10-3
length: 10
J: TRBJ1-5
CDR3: AIRQGNQPQH

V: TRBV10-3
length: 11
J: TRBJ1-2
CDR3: AIKGTAAGGYT

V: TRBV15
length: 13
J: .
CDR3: ATSTGTGNRYEQY

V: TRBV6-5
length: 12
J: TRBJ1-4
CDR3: ASSFRAGDEKLF

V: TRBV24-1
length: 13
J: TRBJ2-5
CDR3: ATRGDRGNQETQY